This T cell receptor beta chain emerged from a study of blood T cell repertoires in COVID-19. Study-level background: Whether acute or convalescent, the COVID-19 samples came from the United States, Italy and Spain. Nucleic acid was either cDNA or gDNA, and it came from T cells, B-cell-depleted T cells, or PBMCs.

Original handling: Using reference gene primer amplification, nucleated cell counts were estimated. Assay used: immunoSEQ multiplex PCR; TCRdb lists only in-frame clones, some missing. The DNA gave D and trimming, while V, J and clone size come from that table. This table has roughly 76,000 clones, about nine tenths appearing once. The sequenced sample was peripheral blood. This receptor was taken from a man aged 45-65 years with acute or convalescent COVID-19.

CDR3 protein: CSVGQINYGYTF. The CDR3 bases are TGCAGCGTTGGCCAGATTAACTATGGCTACACCTTC. This chain uses TRBV29-1 with TRBJ1-2; D is uncertain. Looked up from germline, CDR1 is SQVTM and CDR2 is ANQGSEA. V gave up 4 bases and J gave up 1 base, with 7 bases separating them. The CDR3 has 12 residues.